This TCR beta chain was found in a study of blood T cell repertoires in COVID-19. Study-wide background: T cells, B-cell-depleted T cells, or PBMCs provided the cDNA or gDNA that served as material.

Per the original data handling: Amplification from reference gene primers served as the basis for estimated nucleated cell counts. Measured with immunoSEQ multiplex PCR; TCRdb has only the in-frame clones, and not every one. V, J and clone size are those of that table, while D and trimming were read from the DNA. The top ten clones hold approximately 2.5% of a sample with approximately 180,000 clones, approximately 89% of them seen once. The germline gives CDR1 MNHEY, CDR2 SVGAGI. Trimming took 0 bases from V and 7 from J, leaving 15 bases between them. The CDR3 loop spans 16 amino acids. Those enrolled, adults aged roughly 18 to 95 years, came from about two dozen US areas. Clinical history as reported by participants underpinned cohort assignment.

The J gene is TRBJ2-2, the V gene TRBV6-5; tentatively, D is TRBD1 (6 bases). This TCR came from a woman between 40 and 50 years old with acute COVID-19. The source material was PBMCs or T cells enriched from blood (not recorded which). CDR3 DNA sequence: TGTGCCAGCAGTTACTCTACCAACAGGGCTAACGGGGAGCTGTTTTTT. It encodes CASSYSTNRANGELFF.